This T cell receptor beta chain originates from a study of technical replicates of blood from a handful of donors. TCRdb's copy holds only in-frame clones and misses some; the assay was immunoSEQ multiplex PCR. The sample lists fewer than 100,000 clones, roughly 95% occurring once. Germline CDR1 and CDR2: SGHNT and YYREEE (reference sequence). The V and J ends lost 2 bases and 0 bases, in that order; junction bases with no gene match: 11. CDR3 length: 18 residues. The origin of this receptor is a human donor in good health. The gene calls are TRBV5-4 and TRBJ2-3; 8 nucleotides match TRBD2. The specimen sequenced was T cells isolated from PBMCs. CDR3 region: CASSFGLAGRTSTDTQYF. For the CDR3, the DNA is TGTGCCAGCAGCTTCGGACTAGCTGGTCGGACTAGCACAGATACGCAGTATTTT.